Shown below are 26 T cell receptor beta chains from a single sample sequenced in a study of shared clonotypes between healthy human individuals. Here immunoSEQ multiplex PCR was the method, and the copy in TCRdb shows in-frame clones only, minus some. The profile shows over a million clones, around 74% of them singletons. Sequencing was done on a sample of memory CD4+ T cells sorted from blood. Subset reported: CD45RA-negative fraction. These receptor sequences come from a young man in good health.

The sample holds a few counts of this clone. This chain uses TRBV28 with TRBJ1-5; maybe TRBD1 (5 bases). Trimming pared 7 bases from V and 5 bases from J, leaving 21 bases between. This CDR3 spans 16 amino acids. CDR1 is MDHEN, CDR2 SYDVKM, per germline. CDR3: CASTSLPGARDQPQHF. In DNA, the CDR3 is TGTGCCAGCACATCCCTACCCGGGGCCCGGGATCAGCCCCAGCATTTT.

V is TRBV4-2 and J is TRBJ2-5, with D perhaps TRBD2 (6 bases). There are 14 residues in the CDR3. Looked up from germline, CDR1 is LGHNA and CDR2 is YNFKEQ. V was shortened by 4 bases and J by 5 bases, with 14 bases between the two germline ends. The CDR3 DNA reads TGTGCCAGCAGCCCGGGACTGGATATGGAGACCCAGTACTTC. Translation: CASSPGLDMETQYF.

To note about this clone: One end of the junction fails to match germline, which may point to a read error. V gene TRBV15 combines with J gene TRBJ2-2; 7 bases map to TRBD1. Germline V gives CDR1 LNHNV, CDR2 YYDKDF (reference sequence). This CDR3 spans 14 amino acids. CDR3 amino acids: CATRRAGGTGELFF. The DNA of the CDR3 is TGTGCCACCAGGAGAGCAGGGGGCACCGGGGAGCTGTTTTTT.

J is TRBJ2-2 and V is TRBV10-1; maybe TRBD1 (6 bases). This CDR3 contains 12 residues. Germline CDR1 is WNHNN and CDR2 is SYGVQD (reference sequence). Trimming stripped 2 bases from V and 12 bases from J, with 10 bases between. CDR3 DNA: TGCGCCAGCAGTGAGGCCGGGACAAAGCTGTTTTTT. It translates to CASSEAGTKLFF.

The chain links TRBV23-1 to TRBJ2-7; D may be TRBD1 or TRBD2 (6 bases each). TRBV23-1 is filed as an ORF, its function uncertain. The CDR3 consists of 18 residues. V was pared by 9 bases and J by 0 bases, with 27 bases between. The CDR3 coding sequence is TGCGCCAGGAGACACCTACAGAGGGGGGCCAGAAGCTCCTACGAGCAGTACTTC. Its translation: CARRHLQRGARSSYEQYF.

V is TRBV5-1 and J is TRBJ2-5; TRBD1 matches at 7 bases. The CDR3 totals 14 residues. Trimming at V came to 2 bases and at J to 4 bases, leaving 5 bases not matched to a gene. CDR1 is SGHRS and CDR2 is YFSETQ in the germline V gene. CDR3 DNA sequence: TGCGCCAGCAGCTTACAGGGGATGGGAGAGACCCAGTACTTC. Translating gives CASSLQGMGETQYF.

The chain carries TRBV7-9 and TRBJ2-5; weak D call: TRBD1 (7 bases). V was cut by 3 bases and J by 5 bases, with 16 bases left in between. The CDR3 is 15 amino acids. Germline V gene sequence: CDR1 SEHNR, CDR2 FQNEAQ (reference sequence). CDR3 DNA: TGTGCCAGCAGCTTTGTCAGGGGGGCCGGTGAGACCCAGTACTTC. Translated: CASSFVRGAGETQYF.

The genes are TRBV4-3 and TRBJ2-7; D is unclear. V was pared by 1 base and J by 2 bases, with 12 bases between. This CDR3 is 15 amino acids long. Looked up from germline, CDR1 is LGHNA and CDR2 is YSLEER. The CDR3 DNA is TGCGCCAGCAGCCAAGTTGTTGGGGTACCCTACGAGCAGTACTTC. Protein: CASSQVVGVPYEQYF.

This CDR3 is CASMAGHADNEQFF. In DNA, the CDR3 is TGTGCCAGCATGGCGGGCCATGCAGACAATGAGCAGTTCTTC. J is TRBJ2-1 and V is TRBV6-1, with a possible D match to TRBD2 (5 bases). This CDR3 contains 14 residues. CDR1 is MNHNS and CDR2 is SASEGT in the germline V gene. Trimming removed 7 bases from V and 5 bases from J, with 15 bases in between.

This clone was counted between two and nine times. The V call is TRBV6-5, the J call TRBJ1-5; 7 positions agree with TRBD1. The V gene end was trimmed by 6 bases and the J gene end by 7 bases; junction bases not matched to a gene: 6. Germline values: CDR1 MNHEY, CDR2 SVGAGI. There are 13 residues in the CDR3. CDR3 sequence reads: CASSSGGWQPQHF. As DNA, the CDR3 is TGTGCCAGCAGCTCAGGGGGTTGGCAGCCCCAGCATTTT.

The chain is built from TRBV2 and TRBJ2-2, with D possibly matching TRBD2 (5 bases). Trimming took 3 bases from V and 4 from J, leaving 12 bases between them. The germline V gene has CDR1 SNHLY and CDR2 FYNNEI. This CDR3 region has 15 residues. The CDR3 reads CASSESRVGTGELFF. In DNA form, the CDR3 reads TGTGCCAGCAGTGAGTCGAGGGTGGGCACCGGGGAGCTGTTTTTT.

V usage is TRBV10-3 and J usage is TRBJ2-7, with TRBD2 identical over 11 bases. This CDR3 has 15 amino acids. The junction had 8 bases not matched to a gene; V was cut back by 6 bases and J by 4 bases. Germline values: CDR1 ENHRY, CDR2 SYGVKD. In nucleotides, the CDR3 is TGTGCCATCAGGGCACTAGCGGGAGAGGGGTACGAGCAGTACTTC. Translated, it gives CAIRALAGEGYEQYF.

The chain links TRBV10-3 to TRBJ2-5; the D is unclear. Per the germline V gene, CDR1 is ENHRY and CDR2 is SYGVKD. The CDR3 length is 13 residues. V lost 4 bases, J lost 1 base, and 7 bases lay in between. The CDR3 DNA follows: TGTGCCATCAGTGCCTCGTCCCAAGAGACCCAGTACTTC. It codes for CAISASSQETQYF.

This clone was counted a single time. The rearrangement links TRBV5-1 to TRBJ1-3, with TRBD1 as a possible D gene (5 bases). The CDR3 consists of 15 residues. CDR1 is SGHRS, CDR2 YFSETQ, per germline. The V end was cut by 0 bases, the J end by 4 bases, with 11 bases between. The CDR3 here is CASSLGGTSGNTIYF. Here the CDR3 DNA reads TGCGCCAGCAGCTTGGGGGGGACCTCCGGAAACACCATATATTTT.

The V gene is TRBV7-9, the J gene TRBJ1-1; D is possibly TRBD1 (6 bases). With 4 bases removed from V and 1 base from J, the gap between germline ends came to 7 bases. The CDR3 totals 13 residues. Germline V gene data show CDR1 as SEHNR and CDR2 as FQNEAQ (reference sequence). The CDR3 loop reads CASSWGQNTEAFF. CDR3 DNA: TGTGCCAGCAGCTGGGGGCAGAACACTGAAGCTTTCTTT.

On this clone: The same CDR3 arises from other DNA sequences in this sample as well. This chain links TRBV18 with TRBJ2-3; no clear D. The germline CDR1 and CDR2 sequences are KGHSH and LQKENI. V was cut by 3 bases and J by 5 bases, with 6 bases left in between. The CDR3 is made up of 12 amino acids. CDR3 coding DNA: TGTGCCAGCTCACCTAATCAAGATACGCAGTATTTT. Amino acid sequence: CASSPNQDTQYF. Supplemented by reference TRBV18 and TRBJ2-3, the full variable domain reads NAGVMQNPRHLVRRRGQEARLRCSPMKGHSHVYWYRQLPEEGLKFMVYLQKENIIDESGMPKERFSAEFPKEGPSILRIQQVVRGDSAAYFCASSPNQDTQYFGPGTRLTVL.

This clone showed up just once. The genes are TRBV10-3 and TRBJ1-2; tentative D call: TRBD1 (6 bases). This CDR3 comprises 15 residues. The V end was cut by 3 bases, the J end by 3 bases, with 14 bases between. Germline V gene lookup returns CDR1 ENHRY and CDR2 SYGVKD. CDR3 in DNA: TGTGCCATCAGTGACTTCGGGACAACCGACTATGGCTACACCTTC. Its protein is CAISDFGTTDYGYTF.

This chain connects TRBV29-1 to TRBJ2-5; 7 nucleotides align to TRBD1. This CDR3 region has 14 residues. CDR1 is SQVTM and CDR2 is ANQGSEA in the germline V gene. The trim removed 1 base at V and 2 bases at J, leaving 4 bases unmatched. CDR3 amino acids: CSVEGEQGQETQYF. CDR3 bases: TGCAGCGTTGAAGGGGAACAGGGGCAAGAGACCCAGTACTTC.

CDR3 sequence (DNA): TGTGCCAGCAGCTCCGGACTAGCGCGCGAGCAGTACTTC. This sequence encodes CASSSGLAREQYF. This rearrangement joins TRBV7-9 to TRBJ2-5, with TRBD2 matching 9 bases. The J call may be in error: the DNA end matches TRBJ2-7 better. Germline V gene lookup returns CDR1 SEHNR and CDR2 FQNEAQ (reference sequence). This CDR3 is built from 13 residues.

In regard to this clone: Different DNA sequences within this sample yield the same CDR3. The CDR3 region is CASSLQVNTEAFF. CDR3 in DNA: TGTGCCAGCAGTCTACAGGTGAACACTGAAGCTTTCTTT. V gene TRBV11-3 combines with J gene TRBJ1-1; D possibly corresponds to TRBD1 (5 bases). CDR1 SGHNT and CDR2 YENEEA come from the germline V gene. The CDR3 spans 13 residues. The ends were cut back, 6 bases at V and 0 bases at J, with 8 bases in the middle.

J is TRBJ1-5 and V is TRBV29-1; D unclear. CDR3 length equals 13 residues. Between the trimmed V and J ends, which lost 4 bases and 4 bases, there was a span of 11 bases. Germline V gene lookup returns CDR1 SQVTM and CDR2 ANQGSEA. The CDR3 spells CSVGAVPNQPQHF. Written as DNA, the CDR3 is TGCAGCGTTGGGGCCGTTCCTAATCAGCCCCAGCATTTT.

In the case of this clone: One junction end disagrees with the germline gene, perhaps due to a read error. This chain uses TRBV6-6 with TRBJ1-1, with 8 bases fitting TRBD1. The CDR3 sequence is 15 residues long. Germline CDR1 and CDR2: MNHNY and SVGAGI (reference sequence). CDR3: CVSRAYRGRETEAFF. The DNA for the CDR3 is TGTGTCAGCAGAGCCTACAGGGGGAGGGAGACTGAAGCTTTCTTT.

The V call is TRBV9, the J call TRBJ2-5; 10 bases are shared with TRBD2. The trim removed 0 bases at V and 4 bases at J, leaving 0 bases unmatched. CDR1 and CDR2 (germline): SGDLS, YYNGEE. The CDR3 is 14 residues long. CDR3 coding DNA: TGTGCCAGCAGCGTAGGGACTAGCGGAGAGACCCAGTACTTC. It translates to CASSVGTSGETQYF.

J is TRBJ1-1 and V is TRBV9, with TRBD1 matching 8 bases. The CDR3 length is 15 residues. V lost 3 bases, J lost 1 base, and 5 bases stayed unmatched. Per germline, CDR1 SGDLS and CDR2 YYNGEE. CDR3 in DNA: TGTGCCAGCAGCGCCACAGGGGGTTGGAACACTGAAGCTTTCTTT. Translation gives CASSATGGWNTEAFF.

The sample holds many counts of this clone. The genes are TRBV14 and TRBJ2-2, with no clear D. Between the trimmed V and J ends, which lost 5 bases and 5 bases, there was a span of 6 bases. Germline V gene sequence: CDR1 SGHDN, CDR2 FVKESK. The CDR3 covers 12 residues. The CDR3 protein is CASSSVTGELFF. CDR3 bases: TGTGCCAGCAGCTCGGTGACCGGGGAGCTGTTTTTT.

The chain combines TRBV11-1 with TRBJ2-7, with TRBD1 identical over 7 bases. Germline V CDR1 and CDR2: SGHAT, FQDESV (reference sequence). The CDR3 is 15 amino acids. The V gene end was trimmed by 1 base and the J gene end by 2 bases; junction bases not matched to a gene: 5. The DNA of the CDR3 is TGTGCCAGCAGCTTAGTCGGACAGGTCCCCTACGAGCAGTACTTC. It is translated as CASSLVGQVPYEQYF.